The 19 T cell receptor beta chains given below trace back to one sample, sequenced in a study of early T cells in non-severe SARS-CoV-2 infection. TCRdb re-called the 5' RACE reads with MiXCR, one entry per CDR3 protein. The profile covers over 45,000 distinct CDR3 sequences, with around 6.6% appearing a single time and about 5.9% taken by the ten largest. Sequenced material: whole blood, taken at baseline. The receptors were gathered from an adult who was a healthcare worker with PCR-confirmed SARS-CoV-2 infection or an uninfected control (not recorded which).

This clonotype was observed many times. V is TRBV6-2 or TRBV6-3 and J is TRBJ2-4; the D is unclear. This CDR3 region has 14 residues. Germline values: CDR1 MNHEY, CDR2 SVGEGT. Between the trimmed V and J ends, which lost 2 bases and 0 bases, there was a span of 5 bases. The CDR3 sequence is CASSYGRAKNIQYF. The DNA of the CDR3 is TGTGCCAGCAGTTACGGCAGAGCCAAAAACATTCAGTACTTC.

The CDR3 coding sequence is TGTGCCAGCAGCTTGCCCAGCCAAGAGACCCAGTACTTC. This sequence encodes CASSLPSQETQYF. This chain links TRBV7-8 with TRBJ2-5, with D uncertain. CDR1 is SGHVS, CDR2 FQNEAQ, per germline. CDR3 length: 13 amino acids. Trimming cost V 3 bases and J 1 base, with 6 bases left between them.

In nucleotides, the CDR3 is TGTGCCAGCAGCCAATCAACAGGGATGAACACTGAAGCTTTCTTT. Protein product: CASSQSTGMNTEAFF. V and J are TRBV5-6 and TRBJ1-1, with a tentative D call TRBD1 (6 bases). Trimming took 4 bases from V and 0 from J, leaving 13 bases between them. The CDR3 covers 15 residues. CDR1 SGHDT and CDR2 YYEEEE come from the germline V gene.

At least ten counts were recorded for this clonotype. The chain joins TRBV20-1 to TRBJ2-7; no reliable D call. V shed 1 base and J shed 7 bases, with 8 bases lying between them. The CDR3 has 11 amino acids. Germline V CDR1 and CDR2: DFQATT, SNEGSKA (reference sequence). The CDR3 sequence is CSARAPGEQYF. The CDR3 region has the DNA TGCAGTGCTAGAGCTCCTGGGGAGCAGTACTTC.

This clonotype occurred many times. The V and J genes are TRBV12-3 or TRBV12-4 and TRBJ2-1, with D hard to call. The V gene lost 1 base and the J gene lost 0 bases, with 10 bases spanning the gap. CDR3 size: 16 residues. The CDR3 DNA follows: TGTGCCAGCAGTTTAGGGGGTTTGAGCTCCTACAATGAGCAGTTCTTC. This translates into CASSLGGLSSYNEQFF.

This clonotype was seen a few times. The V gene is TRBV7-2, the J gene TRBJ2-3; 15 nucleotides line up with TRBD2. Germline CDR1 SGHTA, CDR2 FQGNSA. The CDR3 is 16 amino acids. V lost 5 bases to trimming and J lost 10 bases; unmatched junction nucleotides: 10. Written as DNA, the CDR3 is TGTGCCAGCAGCCCGCGGGGACTAGCGGGGGGCGGGGCGCAGTATTTT. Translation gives CASSPRGLAGGGAQYF.

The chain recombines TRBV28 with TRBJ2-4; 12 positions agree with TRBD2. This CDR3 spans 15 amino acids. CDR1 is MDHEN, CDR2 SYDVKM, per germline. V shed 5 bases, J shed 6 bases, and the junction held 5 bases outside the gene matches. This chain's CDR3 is CASSRPSGGGNIQYF. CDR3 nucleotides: TGTGCCAGCAGTCGCCCTAGCGGGGGGGGAAACATTCAGTACTTC.

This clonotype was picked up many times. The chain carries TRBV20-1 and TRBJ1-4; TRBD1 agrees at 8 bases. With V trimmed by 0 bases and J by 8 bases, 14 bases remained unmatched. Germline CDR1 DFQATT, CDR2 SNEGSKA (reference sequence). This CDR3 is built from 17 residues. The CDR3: CSARDTRQGASGEKLFF. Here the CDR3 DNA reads TGCAGTGCTAGAGACACCCGGCAGGGGGCATCGGGAGAAAAACTGTTTTTT.

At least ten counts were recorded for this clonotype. This CDR3 is CASSQEQWARSGGYGYTF. CDR3 bases: TGCGCCAGCAGCCAAGAACAGTGGGCGCGCTCTGGGGGCTATGGCTACACCTTC. This chain uses TRBV4-1 with TRBJ1-2; possible D gene TRBD1, 5 bases. The CDR3 has 18 amino acids. Germline V gives CDR1 MGHRA, CDR2 YSYEKL. V shed 0 bases and J shed 4 bases, with 21 bases lying between them.

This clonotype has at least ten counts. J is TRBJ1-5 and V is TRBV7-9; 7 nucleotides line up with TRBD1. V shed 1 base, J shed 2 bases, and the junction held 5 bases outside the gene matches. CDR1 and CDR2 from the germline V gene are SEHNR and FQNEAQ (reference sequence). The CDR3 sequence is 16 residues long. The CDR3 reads CASSLDRGDGNQPQHF. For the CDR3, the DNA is TGTGCCAGCAGCTTAGACAGGGGAGATGGCAATCAGCCCCAGCATTTT.

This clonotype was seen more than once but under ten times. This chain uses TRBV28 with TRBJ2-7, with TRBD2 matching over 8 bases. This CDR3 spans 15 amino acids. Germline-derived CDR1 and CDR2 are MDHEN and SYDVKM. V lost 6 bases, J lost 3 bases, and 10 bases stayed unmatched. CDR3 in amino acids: CASSSLAGGLYEQYF. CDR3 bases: TGTGCCAGCAGCAGCCTGGCGGGGGGACTCTACGAGCAGTACTTC.

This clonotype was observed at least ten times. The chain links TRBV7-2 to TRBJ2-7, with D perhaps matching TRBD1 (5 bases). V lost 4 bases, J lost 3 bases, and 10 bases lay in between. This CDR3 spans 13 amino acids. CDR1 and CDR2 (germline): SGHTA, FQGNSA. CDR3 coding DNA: TGTGCCAGCAGCTATTCAGACAGCTACGAGCAGTACTTC. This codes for CASSYSDSYEQYF. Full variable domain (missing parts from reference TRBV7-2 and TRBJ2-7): GAGVSQSPSNKVTEKGKDVELRCDPISGHTALYWYRQSLGQGLEFLIYFQGNSAPDKSGLPSDRFSAERTGGSVSTLTIQRTQQEDSAVYLCASSYSDSYEQYFGPGTRLTVT.

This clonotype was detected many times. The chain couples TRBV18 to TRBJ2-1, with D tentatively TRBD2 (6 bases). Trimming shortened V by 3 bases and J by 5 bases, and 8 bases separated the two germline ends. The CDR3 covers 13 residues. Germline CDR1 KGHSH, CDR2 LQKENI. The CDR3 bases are TGTGCCAGCTCACCCGGGGGAAACAATGAGCAGTTCTTC. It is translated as CASSPGGNNEQFF.

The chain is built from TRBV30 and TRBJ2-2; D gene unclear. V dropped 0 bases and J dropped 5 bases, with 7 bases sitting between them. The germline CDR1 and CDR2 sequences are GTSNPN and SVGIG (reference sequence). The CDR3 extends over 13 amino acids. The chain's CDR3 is CAWSVRVTGELFF. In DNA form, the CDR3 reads TGTGCCTGGAGTGTTCGAGTAACCGGGGAGCTGTTTTTT.

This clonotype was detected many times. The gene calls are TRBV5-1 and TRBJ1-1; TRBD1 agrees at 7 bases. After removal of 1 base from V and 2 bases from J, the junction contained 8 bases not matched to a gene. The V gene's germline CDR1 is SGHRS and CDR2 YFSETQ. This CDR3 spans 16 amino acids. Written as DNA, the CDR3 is TGCGCCAGCAGCTTGCCCTACAGGGGTATAAACACTGAAGCTTTCTTT. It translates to CASSLPYRGINTEAFF. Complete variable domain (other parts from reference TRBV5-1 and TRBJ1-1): KAGVTQTPRYLIKTRGQQVTLSCSPISGHRSVSWYQQTPGQGLQFLFEYFSETQRNKGNFPGRFSGRQFSNSRSEMNVSTLELGDSALYLCASSLPYRGINTEAFFGQGTRLTVV.

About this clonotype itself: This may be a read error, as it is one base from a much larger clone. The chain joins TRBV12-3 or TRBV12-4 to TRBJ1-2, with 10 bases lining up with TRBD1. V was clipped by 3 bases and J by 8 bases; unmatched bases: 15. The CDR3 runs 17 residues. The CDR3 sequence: CASSFWTGGFGLGGYTF. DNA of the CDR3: TGTGCCAGCAGTTTCTGGACAGGGGGATTTGGATTGGGAGGCTACACCTTC.

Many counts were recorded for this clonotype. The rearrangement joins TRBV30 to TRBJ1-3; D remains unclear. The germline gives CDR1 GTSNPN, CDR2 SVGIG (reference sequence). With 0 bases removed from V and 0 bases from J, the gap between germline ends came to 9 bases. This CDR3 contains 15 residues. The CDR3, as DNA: TGTGCCTGGAGTGTACTTGGATTCTCTGGAAACACCATATATTTT. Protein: CAWSVLGFSGNTIYF.

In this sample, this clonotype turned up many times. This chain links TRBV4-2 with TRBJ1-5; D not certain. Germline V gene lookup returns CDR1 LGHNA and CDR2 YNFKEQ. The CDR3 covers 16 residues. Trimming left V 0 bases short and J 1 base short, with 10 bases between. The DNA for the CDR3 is TGTGCCAGCAGCCAAGATAAGGGTGGAAGCAATCAGCCCCAGCATTTT. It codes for CASSQDKGGSNQPQHF.

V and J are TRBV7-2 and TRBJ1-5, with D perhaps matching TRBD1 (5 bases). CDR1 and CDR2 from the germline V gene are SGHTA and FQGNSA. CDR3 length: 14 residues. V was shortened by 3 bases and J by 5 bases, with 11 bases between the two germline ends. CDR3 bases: TGTGCCAGCAGCTTTTACCAGGGAGATCAGCCCCAGCATTTT. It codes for CASSFYQGDQPQHF.